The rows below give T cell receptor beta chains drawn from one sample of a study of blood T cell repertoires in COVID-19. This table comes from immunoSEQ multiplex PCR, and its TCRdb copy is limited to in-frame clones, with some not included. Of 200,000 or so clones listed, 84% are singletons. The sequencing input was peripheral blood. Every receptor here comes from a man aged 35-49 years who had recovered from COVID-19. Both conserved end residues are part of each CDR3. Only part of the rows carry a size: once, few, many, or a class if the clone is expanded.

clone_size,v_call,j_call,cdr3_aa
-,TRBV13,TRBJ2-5,CASSRTGDETQYF
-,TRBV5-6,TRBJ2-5,CASSFGQLQETQYF
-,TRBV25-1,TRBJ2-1,CASSEYKHLSSYNEQFF
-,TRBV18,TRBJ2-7,CASSPRGGIAFVKYEQYF
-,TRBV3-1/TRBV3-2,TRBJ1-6,CASSQRQGNSPLHF
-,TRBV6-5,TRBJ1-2,CASSYGTGEYYGYTF
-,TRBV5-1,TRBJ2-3,CASTASADTQYF
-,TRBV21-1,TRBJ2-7,CASSKVTSRCYEQYF
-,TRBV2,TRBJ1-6,CASSVSRQGFSPLHF
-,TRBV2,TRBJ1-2,CASSVQGANYGYTF
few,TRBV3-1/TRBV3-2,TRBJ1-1,CASSPGTGPGNTEAFF
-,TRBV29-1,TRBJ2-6,CSVDGTWDRGPQSGANVLTF
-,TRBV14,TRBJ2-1,CASSLIAGAFHEQFF
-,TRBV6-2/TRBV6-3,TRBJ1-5,CASSYSRVAGGQISNQPQHF
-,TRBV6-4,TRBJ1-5,CASSNRVQGYSNQPQHF
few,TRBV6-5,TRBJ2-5,CASSQGLAEETQYF
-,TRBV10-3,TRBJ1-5,CAISDRGAGIEPQHF
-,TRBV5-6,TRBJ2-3,CASSLSLGLRTDTQYF
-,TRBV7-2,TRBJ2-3,CASSLSPDTQYF
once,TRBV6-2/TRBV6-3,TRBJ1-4,CASSPRRQAGNEKLFF
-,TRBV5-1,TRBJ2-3,CASSVQGSDTQYF
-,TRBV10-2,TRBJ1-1,CASSNASRNTEAFF
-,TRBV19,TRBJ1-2,CASSKDVRGDYGYTF
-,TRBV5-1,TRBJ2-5,CASSFSGGSQETQYF
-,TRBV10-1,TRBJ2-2,CASSESGGTNTGELFF
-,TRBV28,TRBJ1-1,CASSYEYTEAFF
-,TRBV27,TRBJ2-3,CASSLRGSRESNTDTQYF
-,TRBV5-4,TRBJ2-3,CASRPGLAGGTDTQYF